Below are 19 T cell receptor beta chains sequenced from a single sample in a study of blood T cell repertoires in COVID-19. Sequencing used immunoSEQ multiplex PCR; TCRdb keeps in-frame clones, though not all of them. The table shows about 170,000 clones, with roughly 80% occurring only once. The sample comprised PBMCs or T cells enriched from blood (not recorded which). The receptor set was obtained from a woman aged 45 to 65 who had recovered from COVID-19.

The table lists this clone with a count of one. The rearrangement links TRBV3-1 (or the pseudogene TRBV3-2) to TRBJ2-1; tentatively, D is TRBD2 (5 bases). V lost 2 bases and J 10 bases, leaving 9 bases between the germline ends. The CDR3 spans 12 residues. Germline lookup yields CDR1 LGHDT and CDR2 YNNKEL (reference sequence). The CDR3: CASSQSRGEQFF. In DNA, the CDR3 is TGTGCCAGCAGCCAAAGCCGCGGGGAGCAGTTCTTC.

A few counts support this clone. The rearrangement links TRBV6-5 to TRBJ1-1; 10 bases agree with TRBD1. This CDR3 has 14 amino acids. V lost 8 bases and J lost 1; bases outside the gene matches: 4. Per the germline V gene, CDR1 is MNHEY and CDR2 is SVGAGI. CDR3 nucleotide sequence: TGTGCCAGCCGACAGGGGGCGAGGAACACTGAAGCTTTCTTT. It translates to CASRQGARNTEAFF.

A word on this clone: An end of the junction does not agree with germline; a read error may underlie this. V usage is TRBV7-8 and J usage is TRBJ1-1; TRBD1 matches at 9 bases. The CDR3 loop spans 14 amino acids. Germline CDR1 and CDR2: SGHVS and FQNEAQ. In DNA form, the CDR3 reads TGTGCCAGCAGATTAGGACAGGGGAGGACTGAAGCTTTCTTT. Its protein product is CASRLGQGRTEAFF. Full variable domain (rest looked up from reference TRBV7-8 and TRBJ1-1): GAGVSQSPRYKVAKRGQDVALRCDPISGHVSLFWYQQALGQGPEFLTYFQNEAQLDKSGLPSDRFFAERPEGSVSTLKIQRTQQEDSAVYLCASRLGQGRTEAFFGQGTRLTVV.

V is TRBV6-5 and J is TRBJ2-5; 9 bases map to TRBD2. The CDR3 contains 15 residues. CDR1 is MNHEY, CDR2 SVGAGI, per germline. The ends lost 5 bases at V and 3 bases at J; junction bases unmatched: 7. This chain's CDR3 is CASSNSGGRKETQYF. The CDR3 DNA sequence: TGTGCCAGCAGTAATAGCGGGGGTAGAAAAGAGACCCAGTACTTC.

The V and J genes are TRBV5-1 and TRBJ2-5; 8 bases are shared with TRBD1. CDR1 and CDR2 (germline): SGHRS, YFSETQ. J was trimmed by 2 bases and V by 3 bases; bases with no gene match: 6. The CDR3 has 15 residues. The CDR3 DNA reads as TGCGCCAGCAGCTCCGGGACAGGCGGACAAGAGACCCAGTACTTC. Protein sequence: CASSSGTGGQETQYF.

The chain uses TRBV30 and TRBJ1-1; no clear D gene. The CDR3 length is 11 residues. In germline, CDR1 is GTSNPN, CDR2 SVGIG (reference sequence). V lost 4 bases and J lost 0, with 3 bases in between. CDR3 nucleotides: TGTGCCTGGACCTTGAACACTGAAGCTTTCTTT. This gives the protein CAWTLNTEAFF. The entire variable domain, with the rest obtained from reference TRBV30 and TRBJ1-1, is as follows: SQTIHQWPATLVQPVGSPLSLECTVEGTSNPNLYWYRQAAGRGLQLLFYSVGIGQISSEVPQNLSASRPQDRQFILSSKKLLLSDSGFYLCAWTLNTEAFFGQGTRLTVV.

The rearrangement links TRBV18 to TRBJ1-6; D not certain. V was clipped by 5 bases and J by 14 bases, with 13 bases between them. The CDR3 is 12 residues long. Germline V gene data show CDR1 as KGHSH and CDR2 as LQKENI. The CDR3 DNA is TGTGCCAGCTCATCGATTAAGCGCACCCTCCACTTT. This encodes CASSSIKRTLHF. Using reference TRBV18 and TRBJ1-6 for the parts outside the CDR3, the full variable domain is NAGVMQNPRHLVRRRGQEARLRCSPMKGHSHVYWYRQLPEEGLKFMVYLQKENIIDESGMPKERFSAEFPKEGPSILRIQQVVRGDSAAYFCASSSIKRTLHFGNGTRLTVT.

This chain connects TRBV9 to TRBJ2-5; TRBD2 might be the D (5 bases). V lost 6 bases and J 1 base, leaving 10 bases between the germline ends. The germline CDR1 and CDR2 sequences are SGDLS and YYNGEE. The CDR3 runs to 13 residues. Here the CDR3 reads CASTTDSQETQYF. CDR3 DNA sequence: TGTGCCAGCACTACGGACTCCCAAGAGACCCAGTACTTC.

The rearrangement joins TRBV12-3 or TRBV12-4 to TRBJ1-2; 7 bases fit TRBD1. V shed 7 bases and J 7 bases; nucleotides not matched to a gene: 3. The CDR3 runs 11 residues. The CDR3 nucleotides read TGTGCCAGCAAGGCAGGGGGTGGCTACACCTTC. This translates into CASKAGGGYTF.

The V gene is TRBV30, the J gene TRBJ2-3; 8 bases map to TRBD1. The V gene end was trimmed by 5 bases and the J gene end by 3 bases; junction bases not matched to a gene: 13. The CDR3 has 16 amino acids. Per the germline V gene, CDR1 is GTSNPN and CDR2 is SVGIG (reference sequence). The CDR3 loop is CAWGARGRGRTDTQYF. CDR3 DNA: TGTGCCTGGGGTGCGCGTGGCAGGGGGCGTACAGATACGCAGTATTTT.

V gene TRBV30 combines with J gene TRBJ2-5; tentatively, D is TRBD1 (5 bases). The CDR3 runs to 14 residues. Germline-derived CDR1 and CDR2 are GTSNPN and SVGIG (reference sequence). V lost 2 bases, J lost 3 bases, and 13 bases lay in between. The CDR3, as DNA: TGTGCCTGGAGTAAGGGGAATTGGAAAGAGACCCAGTACTTC. As protein: CAWSKGNWKETQYF.

The rearrangement uses TRBV11-2 and TRBJ2-5, with a possible D match to TRBD1 (5 bases). Germline V lookup: CDR1 SGHAT, CDR2 FQNNGV. The CDR3 sequence is 14 residues long. With 9 bases removed from V and 1 base from J, the gap between germline ends came to 15 bases. The CDR3: CASRGLRPQETQYF. CDR3 DNA: TGTGCCAGTAGGGGTCTAAGACCCCAAGAGACCCAGTACTTC.

The chain is built from TRBV7-9 and TRBJ1-1; D not certain. Between the trimmed V and J ends, which lost 6 bases and 1 base, there was a span of 9 bases. CDR1 is SEHNR and CDR2 is FQNEAQ in the germline V gene (reference sequence). This CDR3 contains 13 residues. The CDR3 DNA reads TGTGCCAGCAGTTATGAGGGGAACACTGAAGCTTTCTTT. This encodes CASSYEGNTEAFF.

The chain links TRBV7-2 to TRBJ1-2; TRBD1 agrees at 7 bases. Germline CDR1 SGHTA, CDR2 FQGNSA. The CDR3 is 15 amino acids. The V segment lost 5 bases and the J segment 8 bases; nucleotides outside the gene matches: 14. For the CDR3, the DNA is TGTGCCAGCAGCCACCCCATACCGACAGGGAACGGCTACACCTTC. Translating gives CASSHPIPTGNGYTF. Combining the CDR3 with reference TRBV7-2 and TRBJ1-2 gives the whole variable domain GAGVSQSPSNKVTEKGKDVELRCDPISGHTALYWYRQSLGQGLEFLIYFQGNSAPDKSGLPSDRFSAERTGGSVSTLTIQRTQQEDSAVYLCASSHPIPTGNGYTFGSGTRLTVV.

This clone was detected once. V usage is TRBV5-1 and J usage is TRBJ1-6; D uncertain. Germline V gene data show CDR1 as SGHRS and CDR2 as YFSETQ. Trimming shortened V by 7 bases and J by 4 bases, and 9 bases separated the two germline ends. CDR3 length: 13 residues. CDR3 loop: CASALAYNSPLHF. The CDR3 DNA is TGCGCCAGCGCCCTTGCGTATAATTCACCCCTCCACTTT.

The chain is built from TRBV5-6 and TRBJ1-2, with D perhaps TRBD1 (6 bases). There are 14 residues in the CDR3. V shed 4 bases and J shed 3 bases, with 13 bases lying between them. CDR1 and CDR2 from the germline V gene are SGHDT and YYEEEE. CDR3 DNA: TGTGCCAGCAGCGTCGCAGGGGTTCACTATGGCTACACCTTC. Translation: CASSVAGVHYGYTF.

The chain joins TRBV4-3 to TRBJ2-1; 8 nucleotides match TRBD2. The ends lost 3 bases at V and 5 bases at J; junction bases unmatched: 6. This CDR3 comprises 15 residues. Germline V gene data show CDR1 as LGHNA and CDR2 as YSLEER. In DNA, the CDR3 is TGCGCCAGCAGCCAGAGCGGGAGTTGGAACAATGAGCAGTTCTTC. Protein product: CASSQSGSWNNEQFF.

This sequence joins TRBV5-4 and TRBJ1-4, with no clear D. V dropped 0 bases and J dropped 7 bases, with 10 bases sitting between them. Germline V gene data show CDR1 as SGHNT and CDR2 as YYREEE (reference sequence). This CDR3 comprises 14 residues. The CDR3 nucleotides are TGTGCCAGCAGCTTGGCGGGAGGAGTTGAAAAACTGTTTTTT. It encodes CASSLAGGVEKLFF. The full variable domain, rest sourced from reference TRBV5-4 and TRBJ1-4, is ETGVTQSPTHLIKTRGQQVTLRCSSQSGHNTVSWYQQALGQGPQFIFQYYREEENGRGNFPPRFSGLQFPNYSSELNVNALELDDSALYLCASSLAGGVEKLFFGSGTQLSVL.

The chain links TRBV7-2 to TRBJ2-1; 10 nucleotides match TRBD2. The CDR3 has 14 residues. In germline, CDR1 is SGHTA, CDR2 FQGNSA. V lost 5 bases and J lost 6; bases outside the gene matches: 4. CDR3 sequence (DNA): TGTGCCAGCAGCACTTCTAGCGGGAGCAATGAGCAGTTCTTC. Translating it yields CASSTSSGSNEQFF.